This T cell receptor (beta chain) was profiled in a study of blood T cell repertoires in COVID-19. About the research overall: Donors in the United States, Italy and Spain gave samples during acute or convalescent COVID-19. PBMCs, B-cell-depleted T cells, or T cells were the source of the cDNA or gDNA that made up the material.

The ends were cut back, 5 bases at V and 5 bases at J, with 21 bases in the middle. There are 16 residues in the CDR3. Germline CDR1 is KGHSH and CDR2 is LQKENI. As originally analysed: Amplification of reference gene primers was used by the study to estimate nucleated cell counts. Clones were sequenced by immunoSEQ multiplex PCR, and TCRdb holds only the in-frame ones, with some missing. The DNA was the basis for D and trimming; V, J and clone size are from that table. This sample has about 100,000 clones, with more than 65% found just once. The specimen was peripheral blood. V is TRBV18 and J is TRBJ2-5; perhaps TRBD2 as D (6 bases). This receptor was taken from a woman aged 70-85 years with acute or convalescent COVID-19. The CDR3 sequence: CASSSREPGIEETQYF. In nucleotides, the CDR3 is TGTGCCAGCTCATCCCGGGAGCCTGGCATTGAGGAGACCCAGTACTTC.